Listed below are T cell receptor beta chains from one sample, sequenced in a study of blood T cell repertoires in COVID-19. TCRdb keeps only in-frame clones here, not all; method: immunoSEQ multiplex PCR. Of tens of thousands of clones in the sample, around 80% were seen once. Source material: peripheral blood. Source of these receptors: a human donor in a cohort sampled during active COVID-19. CDR3s include the opening cysteine and the closing phenylalanine or tryptophan. The D gene is left open where the match is weak. Clone sizes are given selectively: once, few, many, or a class where the clone is expanded.

D gene	clone size	V gene	J gene	CDR3 protein	CDR3 DNA
-	-	TRBV5-4	TRBJ2-7	CASSTRGGTAGYEQYF	TGTGCCAGCAGCACACGAGGCGGGACAGCAGGCTACGAGCAGTACTTC
-	-	TRBV6-6	TRBJ2-1	CASSYPLSYNEQFF	TGTGCCAGCAGTTACCCCCTTTCCTACAATGAGCAGTTCTTC
TRBD2	-	TRBV2	TRBJ2-7	CASTPPGTTHLYYEQYF	TGTGCCAGCACCCCCCCCGGGACTACCCATCTTTACTACGAGCAGTACTTC
-	-	TRBV3-1/TRBV3-2	TRBJ2-3	CASNRQGTDTQYF	TGTGCCAGCAATCGACAGGGCACAGATACGCAGTATTTT
-	-	TRBV9	TRBJ2-5	CASSVGGAGIILETQYF	TGTGCCAGCAGCGTAGGTGGGGCCGGTATCATTTTAGAGACCCAGTACTTC
TRBD1	-	TRBV7-9	TRBJ1-3	CASSDGDRVGNTIYF	TGTGCCAGCAGCGACGGAGACAGGGTTGGAAACACCATATATTTT
TRBD1	-	TRBV5-1	TRBJ1-6	CASSPETGSRNSPLHF	TGCGCCAGCAGCCCCGAGACAGGGAGTAGGAATTCACCCCTCCACTTT
TRBD2	-	TRBV27	TRBJ2-7	CASSLPGLAGGPPREQYF	TGTGCCAGCAGTTTGCCGGGACTAGCGGGAGGGCCTCCTAGGGAGCAGTACTTC
-	few	TRBV5-5	TRBJ1-1	CASSVGGGDEAFF	TGTGCCAGCAGCGTCGGAGGAGGGGACGAAGCTTTCTTT
TRBD1	-	TRBV7-2	TRBJ2-7	CASSLVTGPVEQYF	TGTGCCAGCAGCTTAGTGACAGGGCCCGTTGAGCAGTACTTC